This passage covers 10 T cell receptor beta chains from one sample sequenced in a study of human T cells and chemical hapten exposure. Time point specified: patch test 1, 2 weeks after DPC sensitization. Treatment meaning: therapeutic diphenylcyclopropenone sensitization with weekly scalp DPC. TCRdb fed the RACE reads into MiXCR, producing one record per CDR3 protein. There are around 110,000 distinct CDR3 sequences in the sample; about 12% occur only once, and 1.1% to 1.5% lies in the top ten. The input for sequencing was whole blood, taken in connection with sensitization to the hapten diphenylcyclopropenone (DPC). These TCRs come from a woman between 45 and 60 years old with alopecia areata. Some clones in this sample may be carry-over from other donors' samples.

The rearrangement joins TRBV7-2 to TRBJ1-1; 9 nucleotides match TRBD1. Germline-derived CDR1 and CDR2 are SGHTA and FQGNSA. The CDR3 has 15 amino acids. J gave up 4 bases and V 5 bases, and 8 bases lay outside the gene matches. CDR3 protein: CASSRSNRGRTEAFF. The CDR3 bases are TGTGCCAGCAGCCGTTCGAACAGGGGGCGCACTGAAGCTTTCTTT.

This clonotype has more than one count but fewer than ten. The CDR3 DNA is TGTGCCAGTAACAACCAGGGAACCGGGGAGCTGTTTTTT. The encoded protein is CASNNQGTGELFF. The genes are TRBV19 and TRBJ2-2; a weak D match, TRBD1 (5 bases). Trimming took 7 bases from V and 5 from J, leaving 11 bases between them. Per the germline V gene, CDR1 is LNHDA and CDR2 is SQIVND (reference sequence). This CDR3 spans 13 amino acids.

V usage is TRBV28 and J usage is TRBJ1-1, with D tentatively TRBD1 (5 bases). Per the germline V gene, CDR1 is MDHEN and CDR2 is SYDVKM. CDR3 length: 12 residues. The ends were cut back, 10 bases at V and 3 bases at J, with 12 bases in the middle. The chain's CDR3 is CATSRGDTEAFF. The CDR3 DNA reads TGTGCCACCTCCCGAGGGGACACTGAAGCTTTCTTT.

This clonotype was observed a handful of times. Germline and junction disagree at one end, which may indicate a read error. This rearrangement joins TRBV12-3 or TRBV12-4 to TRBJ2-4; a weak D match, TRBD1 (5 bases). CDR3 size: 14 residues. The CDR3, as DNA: TGTGCCAGCCGCGCTGGCAGGGATTTATACATTAAGTACTTC. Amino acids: CASRAGRDLYIKYF.

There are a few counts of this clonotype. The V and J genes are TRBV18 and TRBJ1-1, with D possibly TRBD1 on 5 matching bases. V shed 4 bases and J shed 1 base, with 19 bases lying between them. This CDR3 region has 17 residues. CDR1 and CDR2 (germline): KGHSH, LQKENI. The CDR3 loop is CASSRRGLKDSNTEAFF. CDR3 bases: TGTGCCAGCTCACGCCGGGGACTGAAGGACTCGAACACTGAAGCTTTCTTT.

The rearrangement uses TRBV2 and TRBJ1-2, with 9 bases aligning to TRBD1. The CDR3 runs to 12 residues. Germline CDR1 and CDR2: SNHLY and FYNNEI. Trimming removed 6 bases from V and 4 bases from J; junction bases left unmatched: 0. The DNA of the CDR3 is TGTGCCAGCAGGGGACAGGGCTATGGCTACACCTTC. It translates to CASRGQGYGYTF.

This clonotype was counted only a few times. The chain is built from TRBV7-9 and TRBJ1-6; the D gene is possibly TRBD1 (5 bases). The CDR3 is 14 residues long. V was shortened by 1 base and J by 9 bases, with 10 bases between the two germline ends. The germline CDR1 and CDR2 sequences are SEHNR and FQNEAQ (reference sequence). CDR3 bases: TGTGCCAGCAGCTTAGTTCCGGACATTTCACCCCTCCACTTT. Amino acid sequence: CASSLVPDISPLHF. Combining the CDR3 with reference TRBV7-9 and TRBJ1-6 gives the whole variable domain DTGVSQNPRHKITKRGQNVTFRCDPISEHNRLYWYRQTLGQGPEFLTYFQNEAQLEKSRLLSDRFSAERPKGSFSTLEIQRTEQGDSAMYLCASSLVPDISPLHFGNGTRLTVT.

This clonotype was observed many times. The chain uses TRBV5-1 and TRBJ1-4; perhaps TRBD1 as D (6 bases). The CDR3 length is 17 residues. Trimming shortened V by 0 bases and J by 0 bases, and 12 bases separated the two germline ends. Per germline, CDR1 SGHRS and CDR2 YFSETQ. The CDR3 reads CASSLAGGPATNEKLFF. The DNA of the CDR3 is TGCGCCAGCAGCTTGGCCGGGGGGCCCGCAACTAATGAAAAACTGTTTTTT.

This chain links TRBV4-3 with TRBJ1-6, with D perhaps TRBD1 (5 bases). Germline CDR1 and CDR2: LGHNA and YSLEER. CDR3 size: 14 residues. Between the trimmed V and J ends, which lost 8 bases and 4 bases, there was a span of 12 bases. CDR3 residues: CASAGGLYNSPLHF. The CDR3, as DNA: TGCGCCAGCGCGGGGGGTTTGTATAATTCACCCCTCCACTTT.

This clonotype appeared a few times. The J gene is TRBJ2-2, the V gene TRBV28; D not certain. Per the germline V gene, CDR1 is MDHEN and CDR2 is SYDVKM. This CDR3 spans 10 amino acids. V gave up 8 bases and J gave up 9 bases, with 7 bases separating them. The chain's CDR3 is CASSHRELFF. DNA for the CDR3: TGTGCCAGCTCCCACCGGGAGCTGTTTTTT.